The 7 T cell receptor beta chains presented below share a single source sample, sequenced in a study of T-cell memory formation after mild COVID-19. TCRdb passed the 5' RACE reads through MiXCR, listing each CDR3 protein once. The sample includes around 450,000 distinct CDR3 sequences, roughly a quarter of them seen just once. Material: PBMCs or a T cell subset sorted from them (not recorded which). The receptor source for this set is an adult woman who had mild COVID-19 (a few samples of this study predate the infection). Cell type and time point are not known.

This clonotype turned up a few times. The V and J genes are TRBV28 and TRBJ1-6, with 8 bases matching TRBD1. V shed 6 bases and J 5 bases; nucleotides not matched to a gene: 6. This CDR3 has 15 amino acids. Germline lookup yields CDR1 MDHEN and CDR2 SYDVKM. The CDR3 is CASSPVDRDNSPLHF. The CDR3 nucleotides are TGTGCCAGCAGCCCAGTGGACAGGGATAATTCACCCCTCCACTTT.

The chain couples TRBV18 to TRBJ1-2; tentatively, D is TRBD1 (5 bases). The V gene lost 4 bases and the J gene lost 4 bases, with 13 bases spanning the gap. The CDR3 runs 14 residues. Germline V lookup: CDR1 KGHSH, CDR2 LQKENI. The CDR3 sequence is CASSQDGTAYGYTF. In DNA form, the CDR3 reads TGTGCCAGCTCACAGGATGGGACGGCCTATGGCTACACCTTC.

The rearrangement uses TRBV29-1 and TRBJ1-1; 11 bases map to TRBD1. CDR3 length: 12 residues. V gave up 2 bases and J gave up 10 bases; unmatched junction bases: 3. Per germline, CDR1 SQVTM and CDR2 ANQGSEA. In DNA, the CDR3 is TGCAGCGTTGAAAGGGGACAGGGGGGAGCTTTCTTT. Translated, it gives CSVERGQGGAFF.

The CDR3 sequence is CASSPPRDSNYGYTF. The CDR3 DNA reads TGTGCCAGCAGCCCCCCCCGGGACTCAAACTATGGCTACACCTTC. This rearrangement joins TRBV7-6 to TRBJ1-2, with a tentative D call TRBD1 (5 bases). Germline CDR1 is SGHVS and CDR2 is FNYEAQ. Between the trimmed V and J ends, which lost 5 bases and 2 bases, there was a span of 15 bases. The CDR3 length is 15 residues.

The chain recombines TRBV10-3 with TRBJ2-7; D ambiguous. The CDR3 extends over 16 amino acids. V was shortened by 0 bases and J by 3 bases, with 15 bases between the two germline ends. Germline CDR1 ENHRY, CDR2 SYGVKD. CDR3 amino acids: CAISESASRAGYEQYF. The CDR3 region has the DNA TGTGCCATCAGTGAGTCGGCCAGTAGGGCAGGCTACGAGCAGTACTTC.

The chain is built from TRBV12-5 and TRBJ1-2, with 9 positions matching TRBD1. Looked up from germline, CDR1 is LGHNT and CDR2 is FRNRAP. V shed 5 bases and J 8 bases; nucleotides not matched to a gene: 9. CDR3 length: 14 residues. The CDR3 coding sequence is TGTGCTAGTGGTCCCCGGACAGGGGAGAAAGGCTACACCTTC. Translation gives CASGPRTGEKGYTF.

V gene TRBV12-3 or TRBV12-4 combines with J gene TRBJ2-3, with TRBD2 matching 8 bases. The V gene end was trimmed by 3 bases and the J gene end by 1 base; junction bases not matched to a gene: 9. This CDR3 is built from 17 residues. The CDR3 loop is CASSFPGTSRRTDTQYF. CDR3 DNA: TGTGCCAGCAGTTTTCCCGGGACTAGTAGGCGCACAGATACGCAGTATTTT.